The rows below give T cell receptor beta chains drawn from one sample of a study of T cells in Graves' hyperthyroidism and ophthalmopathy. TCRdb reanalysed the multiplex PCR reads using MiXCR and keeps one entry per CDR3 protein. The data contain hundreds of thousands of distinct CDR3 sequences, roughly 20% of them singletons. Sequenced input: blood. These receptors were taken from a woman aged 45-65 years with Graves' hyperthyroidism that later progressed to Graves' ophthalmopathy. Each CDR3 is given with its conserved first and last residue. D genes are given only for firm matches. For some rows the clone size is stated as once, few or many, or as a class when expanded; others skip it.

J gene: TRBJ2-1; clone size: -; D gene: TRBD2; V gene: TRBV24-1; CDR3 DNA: TGTGCCACCAGTGACCCCGGGACTAGCAACAATGAGCAGTTCTTC; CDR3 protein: CATSDPGTSNNEQFF
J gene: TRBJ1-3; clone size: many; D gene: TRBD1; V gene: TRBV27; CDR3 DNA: TGTGCCAGCAGTCGACAGGGATCTGGAAACACCATATATTTT; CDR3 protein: CASSRQGSGNTIYF
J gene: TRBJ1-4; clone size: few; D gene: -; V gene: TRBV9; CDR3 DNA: TGTGCCAGCAGCGTGGGTACACCCTCTAATGAAAAACTGTTTTTT; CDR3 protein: CASSVGTPSNEKLFF
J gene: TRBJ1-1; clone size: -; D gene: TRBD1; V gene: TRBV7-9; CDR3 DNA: TGTGCCAGCAGCCAGACAGGGATCACTGAAGCTTTCTTT; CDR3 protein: CASSQTGITEAFF
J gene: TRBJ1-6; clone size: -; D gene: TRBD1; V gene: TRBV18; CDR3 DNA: TGTGCCAGCTCACAAGGGGGCCGCTCACCCCTCCACTTT; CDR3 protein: CASSQGGRSPLHF
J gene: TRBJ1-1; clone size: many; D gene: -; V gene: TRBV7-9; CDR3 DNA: TGTGCCAGCAGCTCACTAGGGGTTGAAGCTTTCTTT; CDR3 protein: CASSSLGVEAFF
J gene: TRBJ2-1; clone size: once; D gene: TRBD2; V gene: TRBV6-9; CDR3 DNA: TGTGCCAGCAGTTATAGCGGGAGGTGGTATGAGCAGTTCTTC; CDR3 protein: CASSYSGRWYEQFF
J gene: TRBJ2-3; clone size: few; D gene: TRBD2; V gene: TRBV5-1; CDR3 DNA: TGCGCCAGCAGCTTACTAGCGGGGGTGGAAGATACGCAGTATTTT; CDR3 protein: CASSLLAGVEDTQYF
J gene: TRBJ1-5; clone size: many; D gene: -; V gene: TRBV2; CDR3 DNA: TGTGCCACAACCAGGGTGGTTGGTAATCAGCCCCAGCATTTT; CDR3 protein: CATTRVVGNQPQHF
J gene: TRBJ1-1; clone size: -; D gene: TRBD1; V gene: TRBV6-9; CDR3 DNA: TGTGCCAGCAGTCTATGGACAGGGGGCGCAGGGGCTTTCTTT; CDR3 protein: CASSLWTGGAGAFF
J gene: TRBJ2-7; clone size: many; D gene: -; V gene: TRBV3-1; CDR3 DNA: TGTGCCAGCAGCCAAGGCGGGACAGCAACCTACGAGCAGTACTTC; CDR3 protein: CASSQGGTATYEQYF
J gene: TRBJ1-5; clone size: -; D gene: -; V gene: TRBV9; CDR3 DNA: TGTGCCAGCAGCTCAGGGGCATGGGGGAATCAGCCCCAGCATTTT; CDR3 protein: CASSSGAWGNQPQHF
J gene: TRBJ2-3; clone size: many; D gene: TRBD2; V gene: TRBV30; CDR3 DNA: TGTGCCTTTACTAGCGGGGGGCTTACCTCTAGCACAGATACGCAGTATTTT; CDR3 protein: CAFTSGGLTSSTDTQYF
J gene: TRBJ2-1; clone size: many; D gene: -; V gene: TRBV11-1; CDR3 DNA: TGTGCCAGCAGCCCTATGGTAAGGTTTGGAAATGAGCAGTTCTTC; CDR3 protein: CASSPMVRFGNEQFF
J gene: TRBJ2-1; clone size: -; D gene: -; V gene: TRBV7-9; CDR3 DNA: TGTGCCAGCAGCTCCGTTGGGGGGCGCGTCTCCTACAATGAGCAGTTCTTC; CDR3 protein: CASSSVGGRVSYNEQFF
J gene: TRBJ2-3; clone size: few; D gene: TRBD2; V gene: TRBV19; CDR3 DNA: TGTGCCAGTAGTATTCCGGGACTAGCGGGGGGCGGCGCAGATACGCAGTATTTT; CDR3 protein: CASSIPGLAGGGADTQYF
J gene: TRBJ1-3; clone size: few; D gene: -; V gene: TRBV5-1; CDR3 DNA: TGCGCCAGCAGCTCGGACGGGGGTGCGCTGGGAAACACCATATATTTT; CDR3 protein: CASSSDGGALGNTIYF
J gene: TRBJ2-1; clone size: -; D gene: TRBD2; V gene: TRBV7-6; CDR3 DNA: TGTGCCAGCAGCTTAGACAGTAGCGGGGTTGAGCAGTTCTTC; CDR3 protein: CASSLDSSGVEQFF
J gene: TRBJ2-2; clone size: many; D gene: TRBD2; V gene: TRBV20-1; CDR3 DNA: TGCAGTGCTAAGAGCGGGGGTAACACCGGGGAGCTGTTTTTT; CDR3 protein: CSAKSGGNTGELFF
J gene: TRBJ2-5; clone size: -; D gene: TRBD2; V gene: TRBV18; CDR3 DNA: TGTGCCAGCTCAAGAAATAGCGGGGGAAAAGAGACCCAGTACTTC; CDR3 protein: CASSRNSGGKETQYF
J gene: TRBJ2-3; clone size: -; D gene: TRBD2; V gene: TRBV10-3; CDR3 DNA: TGTGCCATCAGTGCATCAGCTAGCGGGGGGCCAGATACGCAGTATTTT; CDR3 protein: CAISASASGGPDTQYF
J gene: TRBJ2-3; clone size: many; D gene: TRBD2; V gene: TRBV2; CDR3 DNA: TGTGCCAGCAAGGGGACTATGTCAGATACGCAGTATTTT; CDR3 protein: CASKGTMSDTQYF
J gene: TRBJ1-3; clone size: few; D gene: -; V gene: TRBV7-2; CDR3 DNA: TGTGCCAGGCCGGGACACTCTGGAAACACCATATATTTT; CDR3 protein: CARPGHSGNTIYF
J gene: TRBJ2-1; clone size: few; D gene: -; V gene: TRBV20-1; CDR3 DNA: TGCAGTGCTAGATACTCCAGGGACAATGAGCAGTTCTTC; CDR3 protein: CSARYSRDNEQFF
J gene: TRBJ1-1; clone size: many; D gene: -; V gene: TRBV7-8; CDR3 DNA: TGTGCCAGCAGCTCGAGACGGGAAAACACTGAAGCTTTCTTT; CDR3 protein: CASSSRRENTEAFF
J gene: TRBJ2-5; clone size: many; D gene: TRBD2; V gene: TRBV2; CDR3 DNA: TGTGCCAGCAGTGCAGGCTCGGGGGGGGCCTGGGAGACCCAGTACTTC; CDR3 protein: CASSAGSGGAWETQYF
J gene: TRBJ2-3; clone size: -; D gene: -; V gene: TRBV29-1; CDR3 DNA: TGCAGCGTAGGAGATACGCAATATTTT; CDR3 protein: CSVGDTQYF
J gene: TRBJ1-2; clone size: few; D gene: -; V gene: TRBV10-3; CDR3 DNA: TGTGCCATCAGTGCTTTTCAGGGACAAGAAGACTATGGCTACACCTTC; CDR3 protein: CAISAFQGQEDYGYTF
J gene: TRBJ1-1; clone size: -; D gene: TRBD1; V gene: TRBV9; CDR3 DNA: TGTGCCAGCAGCGGACAGGGGTTCATCGCTGAAGCTTTCTTT; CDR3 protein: CASSGQGFIAEAFF
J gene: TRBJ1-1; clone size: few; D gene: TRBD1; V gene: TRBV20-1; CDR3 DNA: TGCAGTGCTAGAGATTTCAGGGGGCGGGAGAACACTGAAGCTTTCTTT; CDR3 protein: CSARDFRGRENTEAFF
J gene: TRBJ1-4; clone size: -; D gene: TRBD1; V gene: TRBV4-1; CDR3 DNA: TGCGCCAGCAGCCCAGGGGGGGGCAGGGGTGAGGAAAAACTGTTTTTT; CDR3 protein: CASSPGGGRGEEKLFF
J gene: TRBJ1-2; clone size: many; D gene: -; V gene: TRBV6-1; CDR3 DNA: TGTGCCACTACGGACGGGCACTATGGCTACACCTTC; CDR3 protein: CATTDGHYGYTF
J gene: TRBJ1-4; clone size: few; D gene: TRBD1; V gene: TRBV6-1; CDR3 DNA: TGTGCCAGCAGTTATGGGCAGGGGGTGGAAAAACTGTTTTTT; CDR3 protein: CASSYGQGVEKLFF
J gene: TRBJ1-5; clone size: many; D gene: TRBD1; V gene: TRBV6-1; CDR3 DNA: TGTGCCAGCAGACGTACAGGGGGCGAGGATCAGCCCCAGCATTTT; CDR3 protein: CASRRTGGEDQPQHF
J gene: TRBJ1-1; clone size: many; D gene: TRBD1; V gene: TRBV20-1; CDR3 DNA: TGCAGTGGGGACAGGAGAAAAGGTTTGGCCACTGAAGCTTTCTTT; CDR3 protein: CSGDRRKGLATEAFF
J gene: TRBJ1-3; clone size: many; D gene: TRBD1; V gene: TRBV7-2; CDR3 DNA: TGTGCCAGCCAAGAACCGGGGACAGGGACGTGGTTCTATGGAAACACCATATATTTT; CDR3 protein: CASQEPGTGTWFYGNTIYF
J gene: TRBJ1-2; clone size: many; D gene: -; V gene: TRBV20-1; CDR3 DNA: TGCAGTGCTAGCACCCCGGGACCACTATGGGGCTACACCTTC; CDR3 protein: CSASTPGPLWGYTF